A single sample is the source of the 17 T cell receptor beta chains below, sequenced in a study of blood T cells in healthy people across ages. The use of a sample-barcoded 5' primer and a J-beta primer mix characterized a second PCR of roughly 7 to 11 cycles. From the 5' RACE reads, TCRdb called clonotypes with MiXCR, one entry per CDR3 protein. The table includes around 990,000 distinct CDR3 sequences, 35% to 40% detected once. Sequencing input: blood. The receptors derive from a man aged 18 to 30 in good health.

This clonotype was recorded many times. The chain links TRBV7-9 to TRBJ1-2; D may be TRBD1 (6 bases). V lost 7 bases and J lost 5, with 20 bases in between. This CDR3 comprises 15 residues. Germline CDR1 reads SEHNR; CDR2 reads FQNEAQ (reference sequence). The CDR3 nucleotides are TGTGCCAGCACCGGGACAACCTATGCGAAATATGGCTACACCTTC. As protein: CASTGTTYAKYGYTF.

This clonotype was observed a handful of times. The chain links TRBV28 to TRBJ2-7; no reliable D call. V was pared by 4 bases and J by 0 bases, with 16 bases between. The CDR3 is 16 amino acids. CDR1 MDHEN and CDR2 SYDVKM come from the germline V gene. The CDR3 DNA reads TGTGCCAGCAGTTCCCCCCGCGCGATGAGCTCCTACGAGCAGTACTTC. This translates into CASSSPRAMSSYEQYF.

This clonotype came up a few times. The rearrangement links TRBV3-1 to TRBJ1-6; D is unclear. The germline CDR1 and CDR2 sequences are LGHDT and YNNKEL (reference sequence). The CDR3 runs to 13 residues. Trimming left V 1 base short and J 14 bases short, with 12 bases between. CDR3: CASSQGPTRTLHF. The CDR3 nucleotides are TGTGCCAGCAGCCAAGGGCCGACGAGAACCCTCCACTTT.

This clonotype was seen only once. The chain uses TRBV5-1 and TRBJ2-1, with 9 bases aligning to TRBD2. Unmatched junction bases numbered 7, after V lost 2 bases and J lost 7 bases. Per the germline V gene, CDR1 is SGHRS and CDR2 is YFSETQ. The CDR3 length is 15 residues. This CDR3 reads CASSLTSGPGNEQFF. The CDR3 coding sequence is TGCGCCAGCAGCTTAACTAGCGGGCCAGGGAATGAGCAGTTCTTC.

Turning to this clonotype: At one end the junction does not follow the germline gene, possibly because of a read error. This chain links TRBV13 with TRBJ2-1; D not certain. CDR3 length: 13 residues. Germline V gene sequence: CDR1 PRHDT, CDR2 FYEKMQ (reference sequence). In DNA, the CDR3 is TGTACCAGCAGCTTTAACTCCTACAATGAGCAGTTCTTC. This codes for CTSSFNSYNEQFF.

V is TRBV2 and J is TRBJ1-5, with D unclear. The CDR3 is made up of 14 amino acids. Between the trimmed V and J ends, which lost 5 bases and 2 bases, there was a span of 10 bases. In germline, CDR1 is SNHLY, CDR2 FYNNEI. The CDR3 DNA reads as TGTGCCAGCAGTAATATGGATCGCAATCAGCCCCAGCATTTT. It encodes CASSNMDRNQPQHF.

The chain employs TRBV30 and TRBJ1-1; perhaps TRBD1 as D (6 bases). V was cut by 2 bases and J by 7 bases, with 11 bases left in between. The V gene's germline CDR1 is GTSNPN and CDR2 SVGIG (reference sequence). There are 12 residues in the CDR3. The CDR3 loop is CAWSLSRGEAFF. The CDR3 DNA reads as TGTGCCTGGAGTTTATCCAGGGGTGAAGCTTTCTTT. Combining the CDR3 with reference TRBV30 and TRBJ1-1 gives the whole variable domain SQTIHQWPATLVQPVGSPLSLECTVEGTSNPNLYWYRQAAGRGLQLLFYSVGIGQISSEVPQNLSASRPQDRQFILSSKKLLLSDSGFYLCAWSLSRGEAFFGQGTRLTVV.

This clonotype showed up just once. V and J are TRBV9 and TRBJ1-1; D is unresolved. V lost 0 bases and J lost 1, with 7 bases in between. This CDR3 region has 14 residues. The germline V gene has CDR1 SGDLS and CDR2 YYNGEE. CDR3 sequence (DNA): TGTGCCAGCAGCGTAGTCGTAGCGAACACTGAAGCTTTCTTT. Amino acid sequence: CASSVVVANTEAFF.

The V call is TRBV21-1, the J call TRBJ1-2; TRBD1 reflects the table's D call only, with no check against the DNA. TRBV21-1 is deemed a pseudogene. This CDR3 spans 14 amino acids. CDR3: CASSNPRDSNGYTF. The CDR3 DNA reads as TGTGCCAGCAGCAACCCGCGGGACAGCAATGGCTACACCTTC.

V gene TRBV12-3 or TRBV12-4 combines with J gene TRBJ1-1, with D maybe TRBD1 (6 bases). The CDR3 extends over 12 amino acids. V lost 5 bases, J lost 12 bases, and 16 bases lay in between. CDR3: CASSQTGTVTFF. The CDR3 DNA follows: TGTGCCAGCAGTCAAACAGGGACGGTGACTTTCTTT.

The chain uses TRBV6-6 and TRBJ2-1, with 7 bases fitting TRBD1. Germline values: CDR1 MNHNY, CDR2 SVGAGI (reference sequence). V shed 0 bases and J 6 bases; nucleotides not matched to a gene: 5. The CDR3 extends over 15 amino acids. The CDR3 sequence is CASSYSKQGFNEQFF. The CDR3 region has the DNA TGTGCCAGCAGTTACTCGAAACAGGGGTTCAATGAGCAGTTCTTC.

A few counts support this clonotype. The chain is built from TRBV20-1 and TRBJ1-4; a weak D match, TRBD1 (5 bases). V lost 5 bases and J 11 bases, leaving 15 bases between the germline ends. This CDR3 is built from 12 residues. Germline values: CDR1 DFQATT, CDR2 SNEGSKA (reference sequence). CDR3 sequence reads: CSARGARNKLFF. The DNA for the CDR3 is TGCAGTGCTCGCGGGGCCCGGAATAAACTGTTTTTT.

The rearrangement joins TRBV6-2 or TRBV6-3 to TRBJ2-1; maybe TRBD1 (6 bases). V was clipped by 2 bases and J by 6 bases, with 14 bases between them. CDR3 length: 15 amino acids. In germline, CDR1 is MNHEY, CDR2 SVGEGT. The CDR3 sequence: CASSYPTRDINEQFF. In DNA form, the CDR3 reads TGTGCCAGCAGTTACCCTACCCGGGACATCAATGAGCAGTTCTTC.

The genes are TRBV6-1 and TRBJ1-1; unclear D gene. Trimming left V 1 base short and J 3 bases short, with 6 bases between. CDR1 and CDR2 from the germline V gene are MNHNS and SASEGT. This CDR3 has 13 amino acids. In nucleotides, the CDR3 is TGTGCCAGCAGTGAAGGGTTGGACACTGAAGCTTTCTTT. Its protein product is CASSEGLDTEAFF.

This clonotype was observed a handful of times. The chain employs TRBV5-1 and TRBJ2-5; a weak D match, TRBD2 (6 bases). The germline gives CDR1 SGHRS, CDR2 YFSETQ. Between the trimmed V and J ends, which lost 0 bases and 1 base, there was a span of 13 bases. The CDR3 is made up of 16 amino acids. The CDR3 loop is CASSLALTSIQETQYF. CDR3 DNA sequence: TGCGCCAGCAGCTTGGCGTTGACTAGTATCCAAGAGACCCAGTACTTC.

Ten or more counts support this clonotype. The V gene is TRBV18, the J gene TRBJ2-1; TRBD1 is a possible D gene (6 bases). Between the trimmed V and J ends, which lost 8 bases and 0 bases, there was a span of 14 bases. Germline CDR1 is KGHSH and CDR2 is LQKENI. The CDR3 has 15 residues. CDR3 loop: CASSPQGSSYNEQFF. In nucleotides, the CDR3 is TGTGCCAGCAGCCCACAGGGTAGCTCCTACAATGAGCAGTTCTTC.

The gene calls are TRBV20-1 and TRBJ1-1; TRBD1 agrees at 10 bases. The CDR3 consists of 16 residues. CDR1 DFQATT and CDR2 SNEGSKA come from the germline V gene (reference sequence). J lost 4 bases, V lost 3 bases, and 11 bases had no gene match. CDR3 nucleotides: TGCAGTGCTAGCGGACAGGGGGATCCGATAGGCACTGAAGCTTTCTTT. It specifies CSASGQGDPIGTEAFF.